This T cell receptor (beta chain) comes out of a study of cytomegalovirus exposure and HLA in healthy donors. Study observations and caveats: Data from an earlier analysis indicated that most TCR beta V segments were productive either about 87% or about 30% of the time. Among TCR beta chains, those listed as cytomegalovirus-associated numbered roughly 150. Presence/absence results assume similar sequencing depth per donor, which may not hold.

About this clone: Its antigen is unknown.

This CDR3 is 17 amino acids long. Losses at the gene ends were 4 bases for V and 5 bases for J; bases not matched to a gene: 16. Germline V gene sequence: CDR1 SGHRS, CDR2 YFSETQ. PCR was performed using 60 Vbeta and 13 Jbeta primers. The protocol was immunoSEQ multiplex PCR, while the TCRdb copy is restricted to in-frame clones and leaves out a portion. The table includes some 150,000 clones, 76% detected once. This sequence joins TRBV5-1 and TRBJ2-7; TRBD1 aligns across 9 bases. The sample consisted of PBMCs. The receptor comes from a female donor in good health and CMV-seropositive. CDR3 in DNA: TGCGCCAGCAGCCTACTACTAAACCGGGACAGGGCCCACGAGCAGTACTTC. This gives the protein CASSLLLNRDRAHEQYF.